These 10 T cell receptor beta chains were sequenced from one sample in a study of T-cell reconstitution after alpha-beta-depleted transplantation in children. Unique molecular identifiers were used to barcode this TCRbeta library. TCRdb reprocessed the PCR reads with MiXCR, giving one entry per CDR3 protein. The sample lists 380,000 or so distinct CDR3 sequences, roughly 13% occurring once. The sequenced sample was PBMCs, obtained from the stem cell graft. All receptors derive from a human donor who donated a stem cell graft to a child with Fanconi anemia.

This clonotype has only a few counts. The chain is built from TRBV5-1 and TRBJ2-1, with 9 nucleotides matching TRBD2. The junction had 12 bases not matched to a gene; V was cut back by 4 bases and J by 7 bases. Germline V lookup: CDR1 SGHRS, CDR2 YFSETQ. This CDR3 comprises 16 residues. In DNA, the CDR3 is TGCGCCAGCAGCCTGCTCGCGGGGGGGGCGGGGAATGAGCAGTTCTTC. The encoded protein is CASSLLAGGAGNEQFF.

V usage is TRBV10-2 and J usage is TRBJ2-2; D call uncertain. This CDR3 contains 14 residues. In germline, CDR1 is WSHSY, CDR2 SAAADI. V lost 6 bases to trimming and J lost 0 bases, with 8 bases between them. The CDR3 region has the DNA TGCGCCAGCAGGACCGATACGAACACCGGGGAGCTGTTTTTT. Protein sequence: CASRTDTNTGELFF.

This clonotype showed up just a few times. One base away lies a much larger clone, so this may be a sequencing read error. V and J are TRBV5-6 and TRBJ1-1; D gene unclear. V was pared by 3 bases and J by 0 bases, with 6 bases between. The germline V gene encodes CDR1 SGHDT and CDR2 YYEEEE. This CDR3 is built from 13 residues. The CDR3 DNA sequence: TGTGCCAGCAGCTCCCACATGAACACTGAAGCTTTCTTT. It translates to CASSSHMNTEAFF.

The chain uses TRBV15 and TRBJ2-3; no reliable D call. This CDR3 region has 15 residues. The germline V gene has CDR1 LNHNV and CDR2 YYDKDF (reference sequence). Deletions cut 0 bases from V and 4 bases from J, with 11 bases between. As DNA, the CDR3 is TGTGCCACCAGCAGAGATTTGGGGAACCCAGATACGCAGTATTTT. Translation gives CATSRDLGNPDTQYF.

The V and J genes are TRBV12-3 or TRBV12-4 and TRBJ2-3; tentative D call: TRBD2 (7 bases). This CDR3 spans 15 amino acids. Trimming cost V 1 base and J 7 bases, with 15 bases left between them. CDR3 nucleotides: TGTGCCAGCAGTTTAGGCGGGGGACAAACACATACGCAGTATTTT. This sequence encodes CASSLGGGQTHTQYF.

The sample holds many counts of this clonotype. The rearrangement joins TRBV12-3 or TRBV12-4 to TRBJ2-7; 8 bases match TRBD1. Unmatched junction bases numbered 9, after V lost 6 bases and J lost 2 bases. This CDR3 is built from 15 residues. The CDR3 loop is CASRTGDRPTYEQYF. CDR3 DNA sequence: TGTGCCAGCAGGACGGGGGACAGGCCGACCTACGAGCAGTACTTC.

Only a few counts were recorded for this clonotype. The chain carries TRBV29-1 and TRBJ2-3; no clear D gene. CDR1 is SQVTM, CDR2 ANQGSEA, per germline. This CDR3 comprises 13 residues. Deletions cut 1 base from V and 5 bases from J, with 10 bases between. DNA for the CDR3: TGCAGCGTTGAAGTAAGCACGAGAGATACGCAGTATTTT. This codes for CSVEVSTRDTQYF.

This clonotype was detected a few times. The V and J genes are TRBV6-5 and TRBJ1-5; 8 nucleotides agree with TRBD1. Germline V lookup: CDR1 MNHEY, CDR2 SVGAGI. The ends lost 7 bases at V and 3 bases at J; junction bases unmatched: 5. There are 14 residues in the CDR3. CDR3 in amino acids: CASTWTGHNQPQHF. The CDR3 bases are TGTGCCAGCACTTGGACAGGGCACAATCAGCCCCAGCATTTT.

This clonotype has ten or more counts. The CDR3 DNA is TGCGCCAGCAGCATGGGACAGGGTGAGACTGAAGCTTTCTTT. This gives the protein CASSMGQGETEAFF. The V gene is TRBV5-1, the J gene TRBJ1-1; 9 nucleotides align to TRBD1. The germline gives CDR1 SGHRS, CDR2 YFSETQ. V was pared by 4 bases and J by 5 bases, with 6 bases of the junction left unmatched. The CDR3 is 14 amino acids.

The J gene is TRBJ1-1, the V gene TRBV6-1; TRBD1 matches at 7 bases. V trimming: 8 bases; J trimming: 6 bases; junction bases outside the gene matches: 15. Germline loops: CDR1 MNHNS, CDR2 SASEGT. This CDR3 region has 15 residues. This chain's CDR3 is CASAKRAGGSSEAFF. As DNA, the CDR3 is TGTGCCAGCGCCAAAAGGGCAGGGGGTAGCTCTGAAGCTTTCTTT.